Presented here are 14 T cell receptor beta chains from one specimen sequenced in a study of blood T cell repertoires in COVID-19. The data were produced by immunoSEQ multiplex PCR, yet TCRdb's version contains in-frame clones alone and is incomplete. The sample comprises around 70,000 clones, roughly 76% of which are singletons, and roughly 22% rests with the top ten. Sample: peripheral blood. All receptors come from a woman between 70 and 85 years old with acute or convalescent COVID-19.

The rearrangement uses TRBV19 and TRBJ1-1; possibly TRBD1 for D (6 bases). Germline V gene lookup returns CDR1 LNHDA and CDR2 SQIVND (reference sequence). The V end was cut by 7 bases, the J end by 0 bases, with 12 bases between. CDR3 length: 14 amino acids. The CDR3 reads CASNSDRLNTEAFF. CDR3 bases: TGTGCCAGTAATTCTGACAGGCTGAACACTGAAGCTTTCTTT.

The J gene is TRBJ1-2, the V gene TRBV4-1; 7 nucleotides align to TRBD1. Trimming removed 4 bases from V and 3 bases from J; junction bases left unmatched: 11. CDR3 length equals 16 residues. Germline V CDR1 and CDR2: MGHRA, YSYEKL. This CDR3 reads CASSPTGTENYYGYTF. The CDR3 nucleotides read TGCGCCAGCAGCCCTACTGGGACAGAGAATTACTATGGCTACACCTTC.

This sequence joins TRBV9 and TRBJ1-2; no clear D. Trimming stripped 4 bases from V and 5 bases from J, with 15 bases between. There are 14 residues in the CDR3. Germline CDR1 and CDR2: SGDLS and YYNGEE. DNA for the CDR3: TGTGCCAGCAGCTCGGGATCCCTGGGGTATGGCTACACCTTC. This sequence encodes CASSSGSLGYGYTF. Supplemented by reference TRBV9 and TRBJ1-2, the full variable domain reads DSGVTQTPKHLITATGQRVTLRCSPRSGDLSVYWYQQSLDQGLQFLIQYYNGEERAKGNILERFSAQQFPDLHSELNLSSLELGDSALYFCASSSGSLGYGYTFGSGTRLTVV.

This chain links TRBV7-6 with TRBJ2-1; 7 bases are shared with TRBD2. Germline V gene data show CDR1 as SGHVS and CDR2 as FNYEAQ. The CDR3 spans 15 residues. J was trimmed by 2 bases and V by 3 bases; bases with no gene match: 4. CDR3 in DNA: TGTGCCAGCAGCTTCGTTGCGGGGGCCTACAATGAGCAGTTCTTC. Amino acids: CASSFVAGAYNEQFF.

The rearrangement links TRBV12-3 or TRBV12-4 to TRBJ2-1; tentatively, D is TRBD2 (5 bases). The CDR3 has 13 amino acids. V dropped 2 bases and J dropped 6 bases, with 8 bases sitting between them. The CDR3 spells CASSLTSSNEQFF. CDR3 coding DNA: TGTGCCAGCAGTTTAACTAGTTCCAATGAGCAGTTCTTC.

This clone was seen only once. V is TRBV19 and J is TRBJ2-1; 10 nucleotides agree with TRBD1. Trimming removed 8 bases from V and 2 bases from J; junction bases left unmatched: 6. Looked up from germline, CDR1 is LNHDA and CDR2 is SQIVND (reference sequence). This CDR3 spans 15 amino acids. The CDR3: CASEPGTGAYNEQFF. Written as DNA, the CDR3 is TGTGCCAGTGAACCCGGGACAGGGGCCTACAATGAGCAGTTCTTC.

The genes are TRBV5-4 and TRBJ2-7; 10 positions match TRBD2. Per the germline V gene, CDR1 is SGHNT and CDR2 is YYREEE (reference sequence). J was trimmed by 3 bases and V by 0 bases; bases with no gene match: 0. The length of the CDR3 is 14 residues. The CDR3 loop is CASSLASGSYEQYF. The DNA of the CDR3 is TGTGCCAGCAGCTTGGCTAGCGGGAGCTACGAGCAGTACTTC.

CDR3 sequence: CASSGWTSGRVEQFF. Written as DNA, the CDR3 is TGTGCCAGCAGCGGATGGACTAGCGGGAGAGTTGAGCAGTTCTTC. The chain carries TRBV5-5 and TRBJ2-1; 13 positions match TRBD2. Trimming at V came to 4 bases and at J to 9 bases, leaving 7 bases not matched to a gene. Germline-derived CDR1 and CDR2 are SGHKS and YYEKEE (reference sequence). This CDR3 is built from 15 residues.

In its sample, this clone was seen once. The chain uses TRBV18 and TRBJ2-7, with 8 bases identical to TRBD1. The CDR3 has 15 residues. Germline V gene sequence: CDR1 KGHSH, CDR2 LQKENI. Trimming cost V 6 bases and J 6 bases; bases outside gene matches: 13. CDR3 amino acids: CASSAGTGGDSEQYF. The CDR3, as DNA: TGTGCCAGCTCGGCCGGGACAGGTGGTGATAGCGAGCAGTACTTC.

The DNA of the CDR3 is TGCGCCAGCAGTGTAGCGGGAACCTACAATGAGCAGTTCTTC. Its translation: CASSVAGTYNEQFF. V gene TRBV10-2 combines with J gene TRBJ2-1; TRBD2 matches 8 bases. CDR3 length equals 14 residues. From germline, CDR1 is WSHSY and CDR2 SAAADI. J was trimmed by 2 bases and V by 4 bases; bases with no gene match: 1.

V gene TRBV12-1 combines with J gene TRBJ2-5; TRBD2, the table's D call, was not compared with the DNA. TRBV12-1 is shown as a pseudogene. This CDR3 has 11 amino acids. CDR3 DNA: TGTGCCAGCAGCTCTGCTGACTCCCAGTACTTC. This translates into CASSSADSQYF.

The genes are TRBV10-3 and TRBJ2-1, with TRBD2 matching 10 bases. Losses at the gene ends were 3 bases for V and 9 bases for J; bases not matched to a gene: 8. The CDR3 runs 15 residues. CDR1 is ENHRY and CDR2 is SYGVKD in the germline V gene. The CDR3: CAISETAGGLGEQFF. For the CDR3, the DNA is TGTGCCATCAGTGAAACAGCGGGAGGGCTTGGTGAGCAGTTCTTC.

V usage is TRBV19 and J usage is TRBJ1-4, with D possibly matching TRBD1 (6 bases). The germline V gene has CDR1 LNHDA and CDR2 SQIVND (reference sequence). The CDR3 is 13 amino acids. Trimming left V 5 bases short and J 2 bases short, with 6 bases between. This chain's CDR3 is CASSQGTNEKLFF. The CDR3 bases are TGTGCCAGTAGTCAGGGGACTAATGAAAAACTGTTTTTT.

V usage is TRBV12-3 or TRBV12-4 and J usage is TRBJ1-2, with 7 bases that match TRBD1. The trim removed 6 bases at V and 8 bases at J, leaving 9 bases unmatched. CDR3 length equals 13 residues. CDR3 coding DNA: TGTGCCAGCAGGACGGCAGGGGACAGAGGCTACACCTTC. It translates to CASRTAGDRGYTF.